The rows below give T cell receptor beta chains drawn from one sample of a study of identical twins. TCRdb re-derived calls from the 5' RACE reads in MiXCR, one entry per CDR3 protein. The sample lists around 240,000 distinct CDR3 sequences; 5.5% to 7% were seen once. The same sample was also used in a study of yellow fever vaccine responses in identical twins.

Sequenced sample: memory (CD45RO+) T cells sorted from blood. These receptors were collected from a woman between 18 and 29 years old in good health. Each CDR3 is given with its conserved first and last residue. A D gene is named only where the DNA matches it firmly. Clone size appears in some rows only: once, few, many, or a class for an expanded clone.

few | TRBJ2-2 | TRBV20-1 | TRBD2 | TGCAGTGCTAGAGTAGCGGGGGGCACCGGGGAGCTGTTTTTT | CSARVAGGTGELFF
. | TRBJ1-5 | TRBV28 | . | TGTGCCAGCAGTCCCCCGGGGGAGCAGCCCCAGCATTTT | CASSPPGEQPQHF
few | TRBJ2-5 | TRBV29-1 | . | TGCAGCGTTGAGCGGGGAGGAGAGACCCAGTACTTC | CSVERGGETQYF
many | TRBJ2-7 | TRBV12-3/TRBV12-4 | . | TGTGCCAGCAGTTTTGATCGGCGGCGGGAGCAGTACTTC | CASSFDRRREQYF
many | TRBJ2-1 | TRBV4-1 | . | TGCGCCAGCAGCCCCGAACCTGCCTTGAATGAGCAGTTCTTC | CASSPEPALNEQFF
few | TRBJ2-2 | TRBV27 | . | TGTGCCAGCAGCAGACTTTGGAACACCGGGGAGCTGTTTTTT | CASSRLWNTGELFF
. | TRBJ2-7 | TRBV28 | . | TGTGCCAGCAGTTTATCGTCGGACCCCTACGAGCAGTACTTC | CASSLSSDPYEQYF
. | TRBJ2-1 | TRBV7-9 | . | TGTGCCAGCAGCTTAGCGGGAACAATCGGCAATGAGCAGTTCTTC | CASSLAGTIGNEQFF
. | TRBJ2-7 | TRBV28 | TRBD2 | TGTGCCAGCAGTTTCGGGGGGACTTCTACCTACGAGCAGTACTTC | CASSFGGTSTYEQYF
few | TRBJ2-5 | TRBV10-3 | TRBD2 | TGTGCCATCAGTGAGTCCGCGGGGGGCCAAGAGACCCAGTACTTC | CAISESAGGQETQYF
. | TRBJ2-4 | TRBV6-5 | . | TGTGCCAGCAGTTTTCTACTCGGGGGCAAAAACATTCAGTACTTC | CASSFLLGGKNIQYF
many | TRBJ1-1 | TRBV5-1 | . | TGCGCCAGCAGCTGGGGTAACACTGAAGTTTTCTTT | CASSWGNTEVFF
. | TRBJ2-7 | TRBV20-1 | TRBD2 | TGCAGTGCAATCTCAGGGACTACCTACGAGCAGTACTTC | CSAISGTTYEQYF
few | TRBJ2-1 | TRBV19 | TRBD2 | TGTGCCAGTGGTCGGACTAGCGGGGGGCCGGGTGAGCAGTTCTTC | CASGRTSGGPGEQFF
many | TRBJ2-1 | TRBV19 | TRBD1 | TGTGCCAGTAGGAGACCGGGACAGTCCTACAATGAGCAGTTCTTC | CASRRPGQSYNEQFF
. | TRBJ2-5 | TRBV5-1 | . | TGCGCCAGCAGTCAGGGATCGGGAGAGACCCAGTACTTC | CASSQGSGETQYF
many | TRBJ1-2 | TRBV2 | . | TGTGCCAGCAGTTCCGACAGCGGAGCTGTTGGCTACACCTTC | CASSSDSGAVGYTF
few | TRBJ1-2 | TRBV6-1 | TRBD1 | TGTGCCAGCAGTGCGCTCGTGCCGGGACAGAAATATGGCTACACCTTC | CASSALVPGQKYGYTF
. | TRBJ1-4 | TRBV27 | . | TGTGCCAGCAGTTTTGGTTCCCTCGGCGAAAAACTGTTTTTT | CASSFGSLGEKLFF
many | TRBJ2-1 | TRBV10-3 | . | TGTGCCATCAACCCTAGCGTAAATCACAATGAGCAGTTCTTC | CAINPSVNHNEQFF
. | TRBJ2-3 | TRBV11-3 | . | TGTGCCAGCAGCCAGGGTTTATCTATCACAGATACGCAGTATTTT | CASSQGLSITDTQYF
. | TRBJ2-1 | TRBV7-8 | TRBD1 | TGTGCCAGCAGCCGAATCGACAGGGGTTCCTACAATGAGCAGTTCTTC | CASSRIDRGSYNEQFF
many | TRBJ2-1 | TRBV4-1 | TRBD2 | TGCGCCAGCAGCCAAGATACCCTAGCGGCATACAATGAGCAGTTCTTC | CASSQDTLAAYNEQFF
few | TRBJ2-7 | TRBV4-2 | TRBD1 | TGTGCTACAGCCCGGGACAGTGGTTACGAGCAGTACTTC | CATARDSGYEQYF
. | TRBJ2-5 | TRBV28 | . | TGTGCCAGCAGTTTACCGACAGGGAGGGAGACCCAGTACTTC | CASSLPTGRETQYF
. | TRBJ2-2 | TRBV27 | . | TGTGCCAGCAGCCCCCAATTGGGGGGCACCGGGGAGCTGTTTTTT | CASSPQLGGTGELFF
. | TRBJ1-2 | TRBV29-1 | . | TGCAGCGCTCGAGAGGGTCCGGGTAACTATGGCTACACCTTC | CSAREGPGNYGYTF
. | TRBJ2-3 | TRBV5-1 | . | TGCGCCAGCAGGGACGGCTTCACAGATACGCAGTATTTT | CASRDGFTDTQYF
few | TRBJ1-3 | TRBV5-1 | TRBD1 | TGCGCCAGCAGGACCGGGACAGGAGGAAACACCATATATTTT | CASRTGTGGNTIYF
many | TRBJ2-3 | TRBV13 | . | TGTGCCAGCAGCCTCGGGGCGGGAAATACGCAGTATTTT | CASSLGAGNTQYF
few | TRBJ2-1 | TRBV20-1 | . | TGCAGTGCTAGAGATGTAGCGGATTACAATGAGCAGTTCTTC | CSARDVADYNEQFF
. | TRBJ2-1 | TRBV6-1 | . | TGTGCCAGCACTCCTGCTGCGGGCTATGAGCAGTTCTTC | CASTPAAGYEQFF
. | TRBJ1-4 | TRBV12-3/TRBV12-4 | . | TGTGCCAGCAGTTTCTCAGGGATAACTAATGAAAAACTGTTTTTT | CASSFSGITNEKLFF
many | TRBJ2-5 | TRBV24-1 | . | TGTGCCACCAGTGATGACGGGAACCAAGAGACCCAGTACTTC | CATSDDGNQETQYF
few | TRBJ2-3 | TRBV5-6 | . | TGTGCCAGCAGACCACTGTACTCACCAGATACGCAGTATTTT | CASRPLYSPDTQYF
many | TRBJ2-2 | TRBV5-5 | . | TGTGCCAGCAGCTTGGGGGAAACCCACACCGGGGAGCTGTTTTTT | CASSLGETHTGELFF
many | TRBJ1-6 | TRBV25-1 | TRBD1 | TGTGCCAGCATGGGACAGGGGAATTCACCCCTCCACTTT | CASMGQGNSPLHF
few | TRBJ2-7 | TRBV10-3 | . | TGTGCCATCAGGACAGGTCCTTCCTACGAGCAGTACTTC | CAIRTGPSYEQYF
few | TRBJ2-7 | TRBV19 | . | TGTGCCAGTAGTATAGATCAACCAGGGGCTCGGGAGCAGTACTTC | CASSIDQPGAREQYF
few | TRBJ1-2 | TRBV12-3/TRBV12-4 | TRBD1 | TGTGCCAGCAGTTTAGCGCAGGGGGACTATGGCTACACCTTC | CASSLAQGDYGYTF
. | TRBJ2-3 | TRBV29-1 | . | TGCAGTGAGGGATGGGCAGATACGCAGTATTTT | CSEGWADTQYF
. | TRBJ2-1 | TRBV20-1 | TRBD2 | TGCAGTGCTAGAGATCTAGCGGGGGCCAGCAATGAGCAGTTCTTC | CSARDLAGASNEQFF
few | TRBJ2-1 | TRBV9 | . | TGTGCCAGCAGCGAGACCCCGAGCGCGAGCTCCTACAATGAGCAGTTCTTC | CASSETPSASSYNEQFF
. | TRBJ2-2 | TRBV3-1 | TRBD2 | TGTGCCAGCAGCCAGCGGCCTAGCGGGGGTGTGGAGCTGTTTTTT | CASSQRPSGGVELFF
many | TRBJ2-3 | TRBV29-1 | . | TGCAGCGTTGAGTGGGGGCGCGGAGATACGCAGTATTTT | CSVEWGRGDTQYF
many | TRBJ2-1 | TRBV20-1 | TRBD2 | TGCAGTGCCAGACGACCCGGACTAGCGGACAATGAGCAGTTCTTC | CSARRPGLADNEQFF
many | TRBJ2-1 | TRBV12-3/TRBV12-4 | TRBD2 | TGTGCCAGCAGTTTAAATGGGAACGGGGGGGCGAATGAGCAGTTCTTC | CASSLNGNGGANEQFF
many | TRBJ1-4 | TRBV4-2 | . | TGTGCCAGCAGCCGAGACTCTGACCTGGGATTACGAGAAAAACTGTTTTTT | CASSRDSDLGLREKLFF
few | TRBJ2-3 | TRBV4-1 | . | TGCGCCAGCAGCCATTTACAGAGCACAGATACGCAGTATTTT | CASSHLQSTDTQYF
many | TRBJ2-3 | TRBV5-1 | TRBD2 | TGCGCCAGCAGCTTGAGCGGGACCACAGATACGCAGTATTTT | CASSLSGTTDTQYF
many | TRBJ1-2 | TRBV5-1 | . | TGCGCCAGCAGCTTCGGAGACAGCATCTATGGCTACACCTTC | CASSFGDSIYGYTF
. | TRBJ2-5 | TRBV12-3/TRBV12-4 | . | TGTGCCAGCACCCACGGGGATCAGTGGACCCAGTACTTC | CASTHGDQWTQYF
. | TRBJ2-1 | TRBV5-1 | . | TGCGCCAGCAGCTTGTGGGTGGACAACCATAGGGTCGGGCAGTTCTTC | CASSLWVDNHRVGQFF
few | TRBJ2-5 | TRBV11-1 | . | TGTGCCAGCAGCTTTTCCGAAGTAGAGACCCAGTACTTC | CASSFSEVETQYF
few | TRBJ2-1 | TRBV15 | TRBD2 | TGTGCCACCCAAGAGGGACTAGCGGGAGGGACTGAGCAGTTCTTC | CATQEGLAGGTEQFF